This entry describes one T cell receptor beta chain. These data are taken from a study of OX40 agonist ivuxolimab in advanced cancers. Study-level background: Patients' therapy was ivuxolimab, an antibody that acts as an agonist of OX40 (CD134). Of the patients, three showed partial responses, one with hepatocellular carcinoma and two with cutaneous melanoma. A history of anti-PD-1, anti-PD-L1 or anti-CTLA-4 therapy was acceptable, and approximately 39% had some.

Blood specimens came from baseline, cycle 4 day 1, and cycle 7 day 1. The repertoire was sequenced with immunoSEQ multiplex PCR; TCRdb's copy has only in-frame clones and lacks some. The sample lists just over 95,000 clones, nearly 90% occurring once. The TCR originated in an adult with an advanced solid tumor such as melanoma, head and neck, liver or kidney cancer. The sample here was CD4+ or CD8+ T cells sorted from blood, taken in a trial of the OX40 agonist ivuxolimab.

DNA of the CDR3: TGTGCCAGAGGGACAGTTCGGATCTCCTACGAGCAGTACTTC. Translation gives CARGTVRISYEQYF. The V call is TRBV2, the J call TRBJ2-7; TRBD1 agrees at 7 bases. The CDR3 is 14 residues long. Germline V gene sequence: CDR1 SNHLY, CDR2 FYNNEI. Trimming removed 9 bases from V and 0 bases from J; junction bases left unmatched: 8. The variable domain in full, with the rest retrieved from reference TRBV2 and TRBJ2-7, is EPEVTQTPSHQVTQMGQEVILRCVPISNHLYFYWYRQILGQKVEFLVSFYNNEISEKSEIFDDQFSVERPDGSNFTLKIRSTKLEDSAMYFCARGTVRISYEQYFGPGTRLTVT.